This T cell receptor (beta chain) is from a study of cytomegalovirus exposure and HLA in healthy donors. About the research overall: A subsequent analysis stated that the 110 or so validation repertoires were run on the same platform as the roughly 670 first-cohort repertoires. Study-level results: In vitro data verified a few CMV-associated chains as specific for CMV antigens. The investigators catalogued some 150 TCR beta chains as cytomegalovirus-associated.

Remarks on this clone: The antigen is unknown.

V lost 6 bases and J lost 5; bases outside the gene matches: 9. CDR1 and CDR2 (germline): MDHEN, SYDVKM. This CDR3 has 14 residues. Sequenced by immunoSEQ multiplex PCR; TCRdb stores in-frame clones only, minus some. The table has about 140,000 clones, about 83% seen once. This receptor was identified in a woman in her 30s in good health and CMV-seronegative. Sequencing was done on a sample of PBMCs. The rearrangement joins TRBV28 to TRBJ1-2, with 7 bases aligning to TRBD1. The CDR3 DNA reads TGTGCCAGCAGACAAGGGACAGAGACATATGGCTACACCTTC. Translated: CASRQGTETYGYTF.